Only a few counts were recorded for the clone carrying this TCR beta chain. Its antigen is as yet unknown. The lymph nodes were axillary draining lymph nodes from breast cancer patients. The data stem from a study of breast tumors, draining lymph nodes, adjacent tissues. Broader study findings: The lymph node origin of tumor T cells was framed as consistent with a hypothesis, not demonstrated. Data fit most tumor T cells coming from lymph node, expanding in tumor.

The CDR3 consists of 20 residues. CDR1 and CDR2 from the germline V gene are KGHDR and SFDVKD. Trimming pared 3 bases from V and 2 bases from J, leaving 27 bases between. TCRdb fed the multiplex PCR reads into MiXCR, producing one record per CDR3 protein. Among about 140,000 distinct CDR3 sequences, about 33% were seen once, and the ten largest hold about 2.5%. This chain connects TRBV24-1 to TRBJ2-5; the D call may be TRBD1 or TRBD2 (6 bases each). The clonotype originates from a female donor with breast cancer. Some clones in this sample may be carry-over from other donors' samples. The sample taken for sequencing was axillary lymph node tissue. DNA for the CDR3: TGTGCCACCAGTGATGGGCCTCGGGGGCCACTACTTACAGGGCAAGAGACCCAGTACTTC. It translates to CATSDGPRGPLLTGQETQYF.